Presented here are 10 T cell receptor beta chains from one specimen sequenced in a study of cytomegalovirus exposure and HLA in healthy donors. The study ran its PCR with 60 Vbeta and 13 Jbeta primers. Here immunoSEQ multiplex PCR was the method, and the copy in TCRdb shows in-frame clones only, minus some. The table has fewer than 200,000 clones, around 79% seen once. The specimen sequenced was PBMCs. Receptors originate from a middle-aged man in good health and CMV-seropositive.

The table lists this clone with a few counts. The CDR3 loop reads CASSEGRGGARETQYF. Written as DNA, the CDR3 is TGTGCCAGCAGTGAAGGTCGCGGGGGCGCCCGGGAGACCCAGTACTTC. The V call is TRBV2, the J call TRBJ2-5, with TRBD2 as a possible D gene (7 bases). Per the germline V gene, CDR1 is SNHLY and CDR2 is FYNNEI. The CDR3 is 16 residues long. Trimming removed 1 base at V and 5 bases at J, with 17 bases between.

This clone was observed a handful of times. V usage is TRBV5-1 and J usage is TRBJ1-5; tentative D call: TRBD1 (5 bases). The V and J ends lost 4 bases and 1 base respectively, with 12 bases between them. This CDR3 spans 15 amino acids. In germline, CDR1 is SGHRS, CDR2 YFSETQ. CDR3 nucleotide sequence: TGCGCCAGCAGCCCGCAGGGAGGGAGCAATCAGCCCCAGCATTTT. This translates into CASSPQGGSNQPQHF.

The chain recombines TRBV27 with TRBJ1-1, with 7 bases that match TRBD1. This CDR3 comprises 14 residues. Looked up from germline, CDR1 is MNHEY and CDR2 is SMNVEV (reference sequence). V dropped 5 bases and J dropped 5; count of bases not matched to a gene: 8. CDR3 DNA sequence: TGTGCCAGCAGTCCGCCGACAGGGACGACTGAAGCTTTCTTT. Its protein product is CASSPPTGTTEAFF.

In DNA, the CDR3 is TGTGCCAGCTCACCAGGACTAGCGGGAGGCAACAATGAGCAGTTCTTC. The encoded protein is CASSPGLAGGNNEQFF. The chain is built from TRBV18 and TRBJ2-1, with 14 bases matching TRBD2. CDR3 length equals 16 residues. The germline V gene has CDR1 KGHSH and CDR2 LQKENI. Trimming took 2 bases from V and 5 from J; bases not matched to a gene: 2. Filled out from reference TRBV18 and TRBJ2-1, the complete variable domain reads NAGVMQNPRHLVRRRGQEARLRCSPMKGHSHVYWYRQLPEEGLKFMVYLQKENIIDESGMPKERFSAEFPKEGPSILRIQQVVRGDSAAYFCASSPGLAGGNNEQFFGPGTRLTVL.

The CDR3 loop reads CASRRQGGAEAFF. CDR3 sequence (DNA): TGTGCCAGCAGGCGACAGGGAGGTGCTGAAGCTTTCTTT. The chain carries TRBV11-3 and TRBJ1-1, with TRBD1 matching 7 bases. This CDR3 contains 13 residues. Germline lookup yields CDR1 SGHNT and CDR2 YENEEA. V was clipped by 6 bases and J by 6 bases; unmatched bases: 7.

The gene calls are TRBV7-3 and TRBJ1-1, with TRBD1 as a possible D gene (6 bases). Trimming took 4 bases from V and 6 from J, leaving 9 bases between them. The CDR3 contains 12 residues. Per germline, CDR1 SGHTA and CDR2 FQGTGA. For the CDR3, the DNA is TGTGCCAGCAGCTCTCAGGGGTCTGAAGCTTTCTTT. Encoded protein: CASSSQGSEAFF.

V and J are TRBV5-1 and TRBJ2-7; D is perhaps TRBD2 (6 bases). Per the germline V gene, CDR1 is SGHRS and CDR2 is YFSETQ. The CDR3 has 14 amino acids. With 3 bases removed from V and 0 bases from J, the gap between germline ends came to 10 bases. The CDR3 sequence is CASSYIGSSYEQYF. Written as DNA, the CDR3 is TGCGCCAGCAGCTATATCGGGAGCTCCTACGAGCAGTACTTC.

V gene TRBV4-1 combines with J gene TRBJ2-7, with D uncertain. The CDR3 has 14 residues. Between the trimmed V and J ends, which lost 5 bases and 4 bases, there was a span of 15 bases. Per germline, CDR1 MGHRA and CDR2 YSYEKL. CDR3 in amino acids: CASSKGKAAYEQYF. CDR3 DNA: TGCGCCAGCAGCAAAGGGAAGGCGGCATACGAGCAGTACTTC.

CDR3 loop: CASSLGGTRQETQYF. CDR3 DNA: TGTGCCAGCAGCTTAGGAGGGACAAGGCAAGAGACCCAGTACTTC. The gene calls are TRBV7-8 and TRBJ2-5; possible D gene TRBD1, 6 bases. The germline V gene has CDR1 SGHVS and CDR2 FQNEAQ. V was trimmed by 1 base and J by 2 bases, leaving 11 bases between them. This CDR3 contains 15 residues.

This clone has only a few counts. The gene calls are TRBV27 and TRBJ2-3; no firm D call. The CDR3 spans 16 residues. The V end was cut by 4 bases, the J end by 3 bases, with 17 bases between. Germline V lookup: CDR1 MNHEY, CDR2 SMNVEV (reference sequence). The CDR3 is CASSSLIGFGTDTQYF. The CDR3 nucleotides read TGTGCCAGCAGTTCGTTGATCGGTTTTGGTACAGATACGCAGTATTTT.